The entry below describes one TCR beta chain. This clonotype occurred many times. No cognate antigen has been identified for it. Base qualities were left out, and no much larger clone turns up one base away. The cysteine opens and the phenylalanine closes a CDR3 of 13 amino acids. Solely the CDR3 DNA is kept, with 39 bases framed from the first base. The germline V gene encodes CDR1 DFQATT and CDR2 SNEGSKA (reference sequence). The V end loses 0 bases and the J end loses 7 bases, and a stretch of 12 bases separates them. Library preparation employed multiplex PCR. Reads for this sample came from an Illumina HiSeq 4000. TCR beta libraries were built with iRepertoire HTBI primers and Arm-PCR amplification of CDR3 regions. Before sequencing, the PCR products went through gel purification. The study's own analysis went as follows. Across samples, some 62 TRBV and 15 or so TRBJ segments were identified and used for gene usage analysis of CDR3 amino acid clonotypes. Filtered high-quality paired reads were merged into contigs using COPE and FqMerger. BLAST was used to align contigs to IMGT TRBV, TRBD and TRBJ reference genes, with CDR3 defined following IMGT. Any clonotype with a frequency above 0.1% was classified as a highly expanded clone. Shannon entropy was used to measure repertoire diversity, and the Gini coefficient was used to measure V-J evenness. A clonotype was considered public if more than one individual shared it. TCRdb took the public reads, trimmed them with fastp at Q25, ran MiXCR for clone calling and kept in-frame beta chains. Rows with one shared CDR3 protein collapse into an entry with the most common genes and DNA. Clone size and V and J calls follow TCRdb, not the original study. The sample profile shows 250,000 to 400,000 distinct CDR3 sequences; 15% to 20% of them were found once. The top ten constitute about 40% of the sample.

The meaning of the sample's time point label: newly diagnosed GD, antithyroid drugs for less than 3 months. For both TCR sequencing and RNA sequencing, RNA was extracted from PBMCs using TRIzol. Graves' disease was diagnosed according to American Thyroid Association guidelines. Patients were recruited from an endocrinology department in Xi'an, China. Each patient gave 7 to 9.5 milliliters of peripheral blood, collected in an EDTA anticoagulant tube. Ficoll Paque Plus density gradient separation was used to isolate PBMCs, and no further T cell sorting was done. An Agilent 2100 Bioanalyzer and agarose gel were used to assess RNA quality, and a NanoDrop 2000 was used to measure RNA concentration. This entry belongs to a study of regulatory T cells in long-lasting Graves disease (dated by TCRdb to about 2021). At the level of the whole study: In the newly diagnosed Graves' disease group, patients had been taking antithyroid drugs for less than 3 months. Persistent Graves' disease patients were compared with newly diagnosed Graves' disease patients by peripheral blood TCR sequencing and RNA sequencing. The study was registered as a clinical trial and conducted in China. A total of roughly 35 samples underwent TCR sequencing, from some 13 patients with persistent Graves' disease and some 20 patients with newly diagnosed Graves' disease. Study-wide conclusions, independent of this receptor: More public clonotypes were shared among persistent patients (2,741) than among newly diagnosed patients (roughly 1,000). Preferential use of TRBV28, TRBJ1-2 and TRBJ2-5 was observed in persistent disease, whereas TRBV20-1 and TRBJ2-1 were favored in newly diagnosed disease. Sequencing and analysis were restricted to the TCR beta chain. Peripheral blood alone was examined, since thyroid tissue, which constituted the primary lesion, could not be accessed. Persistent Graves' disease patients showed lower TCR Shannon entropy and fewer highly expanded clones than newly diagnosed patients, suggesting clonal expansion. The small sample size was acknowledged by the authors as a limitation that may reduce accuracy.

This TCR was sampled from a female donor with Graves disease. The sequenced sample was peripheral blood mononuclear cells (PBMCs), obtained at new diagnosis, from a patient treated with antithyroid drugs. The sequence is built from TRBV20-1 and TRBJ1-1; the D gene cannot be named for sure. For the CDR3, the sequence is CSARDAGTVEAFF. In nucleotides, the sequence is TGCAGTGCTAGAGATGCAGGTACCGTTGAAGCTTTCTTT.